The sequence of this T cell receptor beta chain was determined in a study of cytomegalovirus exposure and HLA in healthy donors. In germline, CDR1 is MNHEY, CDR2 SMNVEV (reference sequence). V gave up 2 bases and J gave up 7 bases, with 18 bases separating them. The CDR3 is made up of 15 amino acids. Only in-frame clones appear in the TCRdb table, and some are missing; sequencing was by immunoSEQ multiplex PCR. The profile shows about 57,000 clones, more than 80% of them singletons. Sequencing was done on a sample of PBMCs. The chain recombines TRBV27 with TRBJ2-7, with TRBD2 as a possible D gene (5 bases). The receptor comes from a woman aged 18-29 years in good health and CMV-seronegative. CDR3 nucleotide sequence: TGTGCCAGCAGTTTACTCCGGACGGAGGTTGAGGAGCAGTACTTC. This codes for CASSLLRTEVEEQYF.